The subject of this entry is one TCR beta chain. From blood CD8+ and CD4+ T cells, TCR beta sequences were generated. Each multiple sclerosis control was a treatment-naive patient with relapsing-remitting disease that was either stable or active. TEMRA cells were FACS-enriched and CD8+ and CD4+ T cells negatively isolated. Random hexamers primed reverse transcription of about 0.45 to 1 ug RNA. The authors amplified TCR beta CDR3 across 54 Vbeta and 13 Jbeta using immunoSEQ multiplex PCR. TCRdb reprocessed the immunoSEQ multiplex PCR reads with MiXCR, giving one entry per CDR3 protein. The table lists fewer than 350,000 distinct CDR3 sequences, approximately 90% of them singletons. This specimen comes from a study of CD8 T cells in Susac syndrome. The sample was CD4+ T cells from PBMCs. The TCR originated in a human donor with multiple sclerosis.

For the CDR3, the DNA is TGTGCCAGCAGCTTATTGGGGCAGGGGGCGAGTCAGCCCCAGCATTTT. Its translation: CASSLLGQGASQPQHF. V and J are TRBV5-6 and TRBJ1-5, with 8 bases matching TRBD1. CDR3 length equals 16 residues. Germline-derived CDR1 and CDR2 are SGHDT and YYEEEE. Trimming removed 2 bases from V and 6 bases from J; junction bases left unmatched: 10.